Sequencing of this T cell receptor beta chain was carried out in a study of naive and memory T cell subsets. Amplification of ligated cDNA took four PCR rounds with SP2 and nested alpha and beta constant primers. Reverse transcription of blood and skin TCR RNA was primed at alpha and beta constant regions. One entry per CDR3 protein results from TCRdb running MiXCR on the 5' RACE reads. The data hold approximately 52,000 distinct CDR3 sequences, with approximately 4.5% observed a single time. Study outcomes and limitations: The RNA method is potentially sensitive to activation and differentiation changes.

The germline V gene encodes CDR1 SGHDN and CDR2 FVKESK. With V trimmed by 0 bases and J by 4 bases, 7 bases remained unmatched. The CDR3 is 17 residues long. TCR cDNA received a 3' ligated oligonucleotide that carried a UMI. Whole-blood samples were approximately 2.6 ml of peripheral blood from healthy adult volunteers. Input was about 1 to 1,100 ng of DNase-treated total RNA without cell sorting. This clonotype was picked up many times. Antigen: not known. The TCR originated in a female donor in good health. The chain has TRBV14 and TRBJ2-5; 11 bases are a match to TRBD1. The DNA for the CDR3 is TGTGCCAGCAGCCAAGATCTACCCGGGACAGGGGGAGAGACCCAGTACTTC. Amino acid sequence: CASSQDLPGTGGETQYF.